This T cell receptor (beta chain) was captured by sequencing in a study of blood T cells in healthy people across ages. PCR was performed a second time for roughly 6 to 12 cycles using a sample-barcoded 5' primer and a J-beta primer mix. Samples each returned at least 2.5 million CDR3-containing paired-end reads. From the 5' RACE reads, TCRdb called clonotypes with MiXCR, one entry per CDR3 protein. The sample lists about 840,000 distinct CDR3 sequences, about 27% occurring once. CDR3 size: 12 residues. In the case of this clonotype: A read error is possible here, since a much larger clone lies one base away.

The same specimen was also included in a second study, on T cells of mothers and their children. That source adds: Sequencing returned over 8 million TCR beta CDR3 reads per mother and about 2.9 million per child.

The clonotype originates from a woman in her thirties or forties in good health. The sample taken for sequencing was blood. V and J are TRBV12-3 or TRBV12-4 and TRBJ1-2; 9 bases map to TRBD1. The CDR3 DNA reads TGTGCCGGCAGTGGGGACAGGGAAGAGTACACCTTC. This codes for CAGSGDREEYTF.